The following is a T cell receptor beta chain sequence with its context. The CDR3 has 13 amino acids. CDR1 is SQVTM, CDR2 ANQGSEA, per germline. V was pared by 3 bases and J by 6 bases, with 5 bases of the junction left unmatched. The data were obtained in a study of blood T cell repertoires in COVID-19. Overall study: Spain, Italy and the United States supplied samples that represented acute and convalescent COVID-19. The cDNA or gDNA used as material had been derived from T cells, B-cell-depleted T cells, or PBMCs.

Produced via immunoSEQ multiplex PCR; TCRdb's table is partial and in-frame only. The sample shows 350,000 to 550,000 clones, about 89% of them seen only once. The specimen was peripheral blood. This chain links TRBV29-1 with TRBJ2-1; 7 nucleotides line up with TRBD1. This receptor was identified in a woman in her twenties or thirties with acute or convalescent COVID-19. The CDR3 spells CSVETGLGNEQFF. CDR3 bases: TGCAGCGTTGAGACAGGGTTAGGCAATGAGCAGTTCTTC.